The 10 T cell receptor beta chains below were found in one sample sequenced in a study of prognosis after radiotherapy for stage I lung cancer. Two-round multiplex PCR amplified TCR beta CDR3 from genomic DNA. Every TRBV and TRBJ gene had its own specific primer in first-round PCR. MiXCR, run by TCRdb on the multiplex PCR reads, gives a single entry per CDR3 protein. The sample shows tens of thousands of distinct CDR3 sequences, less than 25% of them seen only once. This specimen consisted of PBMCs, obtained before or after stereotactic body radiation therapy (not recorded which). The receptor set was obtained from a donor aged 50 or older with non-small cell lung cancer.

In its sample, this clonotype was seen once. CDR3 coding DNA: TGCAGTGCAGCAAGCGGGGACGTCTACTACGAGCAGTACTTC. The encoded protein is CSAASGDVYYEQYF. The V call is TRBV20-1, the J call TRBJ2-7, with 7 bases identical to TRBD2. There are 14 residues in the CDR3. The germline gives CDR1 DFQATT, CDR2 SNEGSKA (reference sequence). The junction had 11 bases not matched to a gene; V was cut back by 6 bases and J by 3 bases.

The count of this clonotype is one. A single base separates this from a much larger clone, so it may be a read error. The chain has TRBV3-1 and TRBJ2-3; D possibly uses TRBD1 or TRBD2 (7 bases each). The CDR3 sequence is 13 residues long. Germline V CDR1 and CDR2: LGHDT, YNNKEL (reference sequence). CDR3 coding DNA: TGTGCCAACAGCCAAAGCAGGGGGGGCGCGCAGTATTTT. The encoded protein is CANSQSRGGAQYF.

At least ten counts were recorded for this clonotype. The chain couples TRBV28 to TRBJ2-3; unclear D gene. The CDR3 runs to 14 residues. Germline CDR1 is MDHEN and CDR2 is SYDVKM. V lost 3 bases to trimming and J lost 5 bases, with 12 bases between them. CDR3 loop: CASSFLPTLDTQYF. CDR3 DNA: TGTGCCAGCAGTTTTTTGCCAACTCTAGATACGCAGTATTTT.

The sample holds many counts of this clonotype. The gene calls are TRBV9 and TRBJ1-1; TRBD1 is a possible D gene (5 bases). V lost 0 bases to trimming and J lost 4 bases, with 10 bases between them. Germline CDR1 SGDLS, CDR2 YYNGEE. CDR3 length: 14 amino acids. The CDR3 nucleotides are TGTGCCAGCAGCGTAGGAGGGGTAACCACTGAAGCTTTCTTT. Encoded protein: CASSVGGVTTEAFF.

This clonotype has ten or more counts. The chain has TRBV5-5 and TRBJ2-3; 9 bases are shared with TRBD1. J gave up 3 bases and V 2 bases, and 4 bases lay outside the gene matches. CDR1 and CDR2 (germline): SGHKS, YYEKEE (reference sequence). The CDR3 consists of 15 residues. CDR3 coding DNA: TGTGCCAGCAGCTTAATGGACAGGGGTACAGATACGCAGTATTTT. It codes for CASSLMDRGTDTQYF.

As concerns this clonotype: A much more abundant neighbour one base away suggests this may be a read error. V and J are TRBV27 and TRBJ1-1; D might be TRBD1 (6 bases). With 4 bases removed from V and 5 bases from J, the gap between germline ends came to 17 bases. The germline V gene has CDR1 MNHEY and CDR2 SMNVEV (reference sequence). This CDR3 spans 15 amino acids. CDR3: CASSSHTWGRTEAFF. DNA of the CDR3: TGTGCCAGCAGTTCACACACCTGGGGGCGGACTGAAGCTTTCTTT.

CDR3 coding DNA: TGTGCCAGCAGTTTCACCGGGACGGCTTACTATGGCTACACCTTC. Protein product: CASSFTGTAYYGYTF. This rearrangement joins TRBV6-5 to TRBJ1-2; TRBD1 might be the D (5 bases). This CDR3 comprises 15 residues. CDR1 is MNHEY and CDR2 is SVGAGI in the germline V gene. V was shortened by 4 bases and J by 3 bases, with 15 bases between the two germline ends.

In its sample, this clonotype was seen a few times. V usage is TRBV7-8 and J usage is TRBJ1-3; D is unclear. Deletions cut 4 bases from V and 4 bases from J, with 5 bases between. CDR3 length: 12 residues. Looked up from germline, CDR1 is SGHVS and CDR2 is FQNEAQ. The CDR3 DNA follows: TGTGCCAGCAGCTCCCACGGAAACACCATATATTTT. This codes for CASSSHGNTIYF.

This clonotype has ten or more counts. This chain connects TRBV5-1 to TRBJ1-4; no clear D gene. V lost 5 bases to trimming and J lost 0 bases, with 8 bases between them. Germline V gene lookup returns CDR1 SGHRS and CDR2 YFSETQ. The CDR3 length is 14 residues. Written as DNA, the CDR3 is TGCGCCAGCAGATGGGGAGCAACTAATGAAAAACTGTTTTTT. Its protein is CASRWGATNEKLFF. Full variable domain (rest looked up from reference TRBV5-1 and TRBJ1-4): KAGVTQTPRYLIKTRGQQVTLSCSPISGHRSVSWYQQTPGQGLQFLFEYFSETQRNKGNFPGRFSGRQFSNSRSEMNVSTLELGDSALYLCASRWGATNEKLFFGSGTQLSVL.

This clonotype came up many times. The CDR3 nucleotides are TGTGCCAGCAGACCGGACAGGGGGGCTTACGGGGAGCTGTTTTTT. It specifies CASRPDRGAYGELFF. The V and J genes are TRBV25-1 and TRBJ2-2, with TRBD1 matching over 10 bases. The CDR3 runs to 15 residues. With 6 bases clipped from V and 7 bases from J, the junction kept 8 bases outside the gene matches. The V gene's germline CDR1 is MGHDK and CDR2 SYGVNS.